Shown below are 14 T cell receptor beta chains from a single sample sequenced in a study of shared clonotypes between healthy human individuals. The table came from immunoSEQ multiplex PCR; TCRdb's copy has only in-frame clones and leaves some out. The sample has hundreds of thousands of clones; 60% to 80% are singletons. The sample was PBMCs. The receptors were sampled from a woman aged 40 to 50 in good health. Some clones in this sample may be carry-over from other donors' samples.

Details on this clone: This sequence is one base from a far larger clone and is likely a read error. This same CDR3 is encoded by further DNA sequences in the sample. The rearrangement links TRBV25-1 to TRBJ2-2; D is perhaps TRBD2 (6 bases). Looked up from germline, CDR1 is MGHDK and CDR2 is SYGVNS. The CDR3 covers 15 residues. The CDR3, as DNA: TGTGCCAGCAGTGAATATCGGGGAGGCTCCGGGGAGCTGTTTTTC. This gives the protein CASSEYRGGSGELFF.

This chain connects TRBV7-9 to TRBJ2-7; D remains ambiguous. Germline V gene sequence: CDR1 SEHNR, CDR2 FQNEAQ (reference sequence). The CDR3 length is 12 residues. V gave up 5 bases and J gave up 9 bases, with 14 bases separating them. The CDR3 coding sequence is TGTGCCAGCAGCGACCTAGGGATGGGGCAGTACTTC. Protein product: CASSDLGMGQYF.

J is TRBJ2-5 and V is TRBV7-2; a weak D match, TRBD2 (6 bases). V was pared by 4 bases and J by 7 bases, with 13 bases between. The CDR3 is 13 amino acids. Germline CDR1 reads SGHTA; CDR2 reads FQGNSA. DNA for the CDR3: TGTGCCAGCAGCTCCCAACAAGCGGGGACCCAGTACTTC. Its protein is CASSSQQAGTQYF.

In the case of this clone: The same CDR3 can be traced to other DNA sequences in this sample. The chain links TRBV7-9 to TRBJ1-1, with TRBD1 as a possible D gene (5 bases). Germline-derived CDR1 and CDR2 are SEHNR and FQNEAQ (reference sequence). Trimming stripped 1 base from V and 4 bases from J, with 10 bases between. The CDR3 covers 14 residues. CDR3 sequence (DNA): TGTGCCAGCAGCTTAGGGGGACTCGGCACTGAAGCTTTCTTT. This gives the protein CASSLGGLGTEAFF.

The chain recombines TRBV5-4 with TRBJ2-3, with 11 bases fitting TRBD2. The V gene's germline CDR1 is SGHNT and CDR2 YYREEE (reference sequence). This CDR3 has 16 amino acids. Trimming took 5 bases from V and 2 from J; bases not matched to a gene: 7. The CDR3 reads CASRSGTSGSTDTQYF. The CDR3 nucleotides are TGTGCCAGCAGGTCCGGGACTAGCGGATCCACAGATACGCAGTATTTT.

CDR3: CASSSWSLNTEAFF. The CDR3 region has the DNA TGTGCCAGCAGCTCGTGGAGCCTGAACACTGAAGCTTTCTTT. This rearrangement joins TRBV7-8 to TRBJ1-1; D ambiguous. The CDR3 length is 14 residues. Germline-derived CDR1 and CDR2 are SGHVS and FQNEAQ. V was cut by 4 bases and J by 0 bases, with 9 bases left in between.

This rearrangement joins TRBV6-6 to TRBJ1-4; weak D call: TRBD1 (6 bases). This CDR3 has 13 residues. Germline-derived CDR1 and CDR2 are MNHNY and SVGAGI (reference sequence). The ends were cut back, 8 bases at V and 4 bases at J, with 11 bases in the middle. Written as DNA, the CDR3 is TGTGCCAGCCAGGGGTCGGGTAATGAAAAACTGTTTTTT. It specifies CASQGSGNEKLFF.

This clone was seen just once. The chain is built from TRBV5-4 and TRBJ1-2; D is perhaps TRBD1 (6 bases). The length of the CDR3 is 13 residues. Looked up from germline, CDR1 is SGHNT and CDR2 is YYREEE (reference sequence). Trimming shortened V by 0 bases and J by 4 bases, and 7 bases separated the two germline ends. The chain's CDR3 is CASSLDRVYGYTF. DNA for the CDR3: TGTGCCAGCAGCTTGGACAGGGTCTATGGCTACACCTTC.

The chain joins TRBV9 to TRBJ1-2, with TRBD1 as a possible D gene (6 bases). Germline V gene sequence: CDR1 SGDLS, CDR2 YYNGEE. The V end lost 2 bases, the J end lost 0 bases, and 8 bases lay between the germline ends. The CDR3 has 14 amino acids. The CDR3 DNA follows: TGTGCCAGCAGCGTCAGGGGTGCTAACTATGGCTACACCTTC. Translation: CASSVRGANYGYTF. The full variable domain, its missing parts supplied by reference TRBV9 and TRBJ1-2, is DSGVTQTPKHLITATGQRVTLRCSPRSGDLSVYWYQQSLDQGLQFLIQYYNGEERAKGNILERFSAQQFPDLHSELNLSSLELGDSALYFCASSVRGANYGYTFGSGTRLTVV.

DNA for the CDR3: TGTGCCAGCAGCCCCCTACAGCGCACAGATACGCAGTATTTT. Translation gives CASSPLQRTDTQYF. This chain uses TRBV7-3 with TRBJ2-3, with D hard to call. V lost 5 bases, J lost 1 base, and 10 bases lay in between. From germline, CDR1 is SGHTA and CDR2 FQGTGA. The CDR3 runs 14 residues.

Details on this clone: The junction and the germline gene differ at one end; a read error may be behind it. Additional DNA sequences in this sample encode the identical CDR3. This sequence joins TRBV2 and TRBJ1-1; D gene uncertain. Germline values: CDR1 SNHLY, CDR2 FYNNEI. The CDR3 length is 11 residues. The CDR3 reads CASSPGPEAFF. The CDR3 DNA is TGTGCCAGCAGCCCCGGTCCTGAAGCCTTCTTT.

The V and J genes are TRBV4-1 and TRBJ2-3; no clear D. Germline V lookup: CDR1 MGHRA, CDR2 YSYEKL. The ends were cut back, 0 bases at V and 1 base at J, with 8 bases in the middle. The CDR3 covers 15 residues. The CDR3 bases are TGCGCCAGCAGCCAAGATACGAGGCGCACAGATACGCAGTATTTT. Translated: CASSQDTRRTDTQYF.

Only a few counts were recorded for this clone. V and J are TRBV6-5 and TRBJ1-1; no clear D. Per the germline V gene, CDR1 is MNHEY and CDR2 is SVGAGI. The ends were cut back, 2 bases at V and 0 bases at J, with 10 bases in the middle. CDR3 length: 15 amino acids. Written as DNA, the CDR3 is TGTGCCAGCAGTTACGAGACCGGAATGAACACTGAAGCTTTCTTT. This codes for CASSYETGMNTEAFF.

Regarding this clone: This probably arose from a read error, given a far larger clone one base away. The J gene is TRBJ2-7, the V gene TRBV28, with D unclear. V was clipped by 2 bases and J by 2 bases, with 1 base between them. This CDR3 has 11 amino acids. From germline, CDR1 is MDHEN and CDR2 SYDVKM. The CDR3: CASSLAYEQYF. CDR3 nucleotide sequence: TGTGCCAGCAGTTTAGCCTACGAGCAGTACTTC.